Here is one TCR beta chain with its context. Antigen: not known. The method was immunoSEQ multiplex PCR; TCRdb's version includes in-frame clones alone and lacks a portion of them. The data contain over 45,000 clones, approximately 85% of them singletons. The record originates from a study of cytomegalovirus exposure and HLA in healthy donors. Study observations and caveats: Associated with cytomegalovirus, according to the listing, were approximately 160 TCR beta chains.

This CDR3 has 18 residues. Germline CDR1 reads MDHEN; CDR2 reads SYDVKM. Trimming stripped 3 bases from V and 4 bases from J, with 24 bases between. Material: PBMCs. The V gene is TRBV28, the J gene TRBJ1-1; maybe TRBD1 (6 bases). This sequence originates from a woman in her 30s in good health and CMV-seronegative. The CDR3 nucleotides read TGTGCCAGCAGTTTCCTATCCGGACTTTTGAGGGGGAGCACTGAAGCTTTCTTT. Residues: CASSFLSGLLRGSTEAFF. Full variable domain (missing parts from reference TRBV28 and TRBJ1-1): DVKVTQSSRYLVKRTGEKVFLECVQDMDHENMFWYRQDPGLGLRLIYFSYDVKMKEKGDIPEGYSVSREKKERFSLILESASTNQTSMYLCASSFLSGLLRGSTEAFFGQGTRLTVV.